This TCR beta chain appears in the sequencing data of a study of shared clonotypes between healthy human individuals. Study overall: Per-donor plates numbered three CD4 naive, three CD4 memory, two CD8 naive and one CD8 memory.

Germline V gene lookup returns CDR1 SGHRS and CDR2 YFSETQ. CDR3 length: 15 residues. With 3 bases clipped from V and 4 bases from J, the junction kept 3 bases outside the gene matches. Naive CD8 cells, CD45RO-negative and positively selected for CCR7, excluded terminally differentiated effector memory CD45RA+ cells. Every one of the donors was a Caucasian adult that lived in Nashville, Tennessee. Over several immunoSEQ plates, each subset's genomic DNA was distributed in even portions. Profiling relied on immunoSEQ multiplex PCR, and the TCRdb table lists in-frame clones only, not all of them. The data contain approximately 740,000 clones, around 92% of them singletons.

The V and J genes are TRBV5-1 and TRBJ2-7; 14 bases are a match to TRBD2. This receptor was taken from a man aged 25 to 40 in good health. Sequenced material: naive CD8+ T cells sorted from blood. In nucleotides, the CDR3 is TGCGCCAGCAGCTGGGGGACTAGCGGGAGATACGAGCAGTACTTC. Its protein is CASSWGTSGRYEQYF.